This TCR beta chain was sequenced during a study of cytotoxic CD8 clonotypes in ibrutinib-treated CLL. Regarding the study as a whole: The study found public clonotypes uncommon, contracting or stable on treatment.

CDR1 and CDR2 (germline): SGDLS, YYNGEE. CDR3 size: 15 residues. Deletions cut 4 bases from V and 0 bases from J, with 13 bases between. A note on this clone: The antigen is unknown.

The assay was immunoSEQ multiplex PCR, and TCRdb's table has in-frame clones only and misses some. The data hold 250,000 to 350,000 clones, with less than 85% observed a single time. The genes are TRBV9 and TRBJ1-1; D is perhaps TRBD1 (5 bases). This TCR derives from a human donor with chronic lymphocytic leukemia. Material: PBMCs, obtained at disease progression, from a patient treated with ibrutinib. CDR3 sequence (DNA): TGTGCCAGCAGCCCAAACCGGGGGATGAACACTGAAGCTTTCTTT. Protein sequence: CASSPNRGMNTEAFF. Full variable domain (outside the CDR3, taken from reference TRBV9 and TRBJ1-1): DSGVTQTPKHLITATGQRVTLRCSPRSGDLSVYWYQQSLDQGLQFLIQYYNGEERAKGNILERFSAQQFPDLHSELNLSSLELGDSALYFCASSPNRGMNTEAFFGQGTRLTVV.